These T cell receptor beta chains were read from a single sample in a study of T cell repertoires in ileal Crohn's disease. This table comes from immunoSEQ multiplex PCR, and its TCRdb copy is limited to in-frame clones, with some not included. The data show fewer than 8,000 clones, roughly 83% seen once. The specimen was ileal tissue. The receptors stem from an adult with Crohn's disease. The CDR3 runs from the conserved cysteine through the conserved F or W. D genes are given only for firm matches. Rows give clone size only sometimes, using once, few, many, or a class for an expanded clone.

clone size	V gene	D gene	J gene	CDR3 protein	CDR3 DNA
-	TRBV11-2	-	TRBJ1-5	CASSLQGNQPQHF	TGTGCCAGCAGCCTACAGGGCAATCAGCCCCAGCATTTT
-	TRBV30	-	TRBJ2-3	CAWSRVPGLASTDTQYF	TGTGCCTGGAGTCGTGTGCCCGGGCTAGCGAGCACAGATACGCAGTATTTT
-	TRBV10-3	-	TRBJ1-3	CAISEFRTGNTIYF	TGTGCCATCAGTGAGTTCAGAACTGGAAACACCATATATTTT
-	TRBV6-5	TRBD1	TRBJ1-2	CASSRTGGHYGYTF	TGTGCCAGCTCCCGGACAGGGGGACACTATGGCTACACCTTC
-	TRBV11-2	-	TRBJ2-2	CASSLDAGVTGELFF	TGTGCCAGCAGCTTAGACGCAGGGGTCACCGGGGAGCTGTTTTTT
-	TRBV7-9	TRBD2	TRBJ2-5	CASSLASGQETQYF	TGTGCCAGCAGCTTAGCTAGCGGGCAAGAGACCCAGTACTTC
-	TRBV7-8	TRBD2	TRBJ2-7	CASSLWDYHYEQYF	TGTGCCAGCAGCTTATGGGACTACCACTACGAGCAGTACTTC
-	TRBV6-1	-	TRBJ2-2	CASSEFRTPTGELFF	TGTGCCAGCAGTGAATTTAGGACACCTACCGGGGAGCTGTTTTTT
-	TRBV19	-	TRBJ2-7	CASSIDGLSSYEQYF	TGTGCCAGTAGTATTGACGGACTGAGCTCCTACGAGCAGTACTTC
-	TRBV5-1	-	TRBJ2-1	CASIMWEDVSYNEQFF	TGCGCCAGCATTATGTGGGAGGACGTTTCCTACAATGAGCAGTTCTTC
-	TRBV11-3	-	TRBJ2-1	CASSGAQGYEQFF	TGTGCCAGCAGTGGAGCTCAGGGGTATGAGCAGTTCTTC
-	TRBV28	TRBD2	TRBJ2-3	CASSFGAGVADTQYF	TGTGCCAGCAGTTTCGGAGCGGGAGTGGCAGATACGCAGTATTTT
few	TRBV7-8	-	TRBJ2-3	CASSLIGSSTDTQYF	TGTGCCAGCAGCTTAATCGGGTCTAGCACAGATACGCAGTATTTT